This T cell receptor beta chain was profiled in a study of Ad26.COV2.S vaccination and SARS-CoV-2 variants. About the research overall: In the study, Ad26.COV2.S was injected intramuscularly once, or twice 56 days apart.

This clone occurred once. Its antigen is still unknown. TCRdb keeps only in-frame clones here, not all; method: immunoSEQ multiplex PCR. In the table there are around 300,000 clones, about nine tenths of which are singletons. Findings of the study overall: In vaccinated individuals, spike-specific CD8+ and CD4+ T cell responses reportedly displayed substantial breadth.

Treatment noted: 15 to 20 received Ad26.COV2.S at low or high dose, single or two shots; roughly five received placebo; per-sample allocation not given. Repertoires come from day 63 after the first vaccine or placebo injection. The sequencing here drew on peripheral blood, taken in a trial of Ad26.COV2.S vaccine versus placebo. The TCR sequence derives from a person aged 18 to 65 who received the Ad26.COV2.S COVID-19 vaccine or a placebo.

The chain's CDR3 is CASSLSLGLHYEQYV. CDR3 DNA: TGTGCCAGCAGTTTATCTTTGGGACTTCACTACGAGCAGTACGTC. The chain links TRBV28 to TRBJ2-7, with D tentatively TRBD2 (6 bases). The V gene's germline CDR1 is MDHEN and CDR2 SYDVKM. The V and J ends lost 1 base and 3 bases respectively, with 13 bases between them. The CDR3 is made up of 15 amino acids.